The following is a T cell receptor (beta chain) sequence with its context. The sample originates from a study of blood T cell repertoires in COVID-19. Study-wide background: Donors in the United States, Italy and Spain gave samples during acute or convalescent COVID-19.

CDR3 length: 18 residues. The germline CDR1 and CDR2 sequences are MGHRA and YSYEKL. V gave up 3 bases and J gave up 1 base; unmatched junction bases: 11. Authors' methods: Counts of nucleated cells, estimated from reference gene primer amplification, were obtained. The assay was immunoSEQ multiplex PCR, and TCRdb's table has in-frame clones only and misses some. From that table come the V and J calls and clone size; the DNA was used to work out D and trimming. This sample has some 68,000 clones; about 90% occur once, and the top ten carry around 3.6%. Patients of the Seattle cohort, enrolled during active infection, were followed longitudinally.

Sequencing used peripheral blood. The clonotype comes from a woman in her forties or fifties with COVID-19, enrolled during active disease. The J gene is TRBJ1-2, the V gene TRBV4-1; 10 bases are a match to TRBD1. The CDR3 is CASSQLPGQGNDNYGYTF. Here the CDR3 DNA reads TGCGCCAGCAGCCAGCTACCGGGACAGGGGAATGATAACTATGGCTACACCTTC.